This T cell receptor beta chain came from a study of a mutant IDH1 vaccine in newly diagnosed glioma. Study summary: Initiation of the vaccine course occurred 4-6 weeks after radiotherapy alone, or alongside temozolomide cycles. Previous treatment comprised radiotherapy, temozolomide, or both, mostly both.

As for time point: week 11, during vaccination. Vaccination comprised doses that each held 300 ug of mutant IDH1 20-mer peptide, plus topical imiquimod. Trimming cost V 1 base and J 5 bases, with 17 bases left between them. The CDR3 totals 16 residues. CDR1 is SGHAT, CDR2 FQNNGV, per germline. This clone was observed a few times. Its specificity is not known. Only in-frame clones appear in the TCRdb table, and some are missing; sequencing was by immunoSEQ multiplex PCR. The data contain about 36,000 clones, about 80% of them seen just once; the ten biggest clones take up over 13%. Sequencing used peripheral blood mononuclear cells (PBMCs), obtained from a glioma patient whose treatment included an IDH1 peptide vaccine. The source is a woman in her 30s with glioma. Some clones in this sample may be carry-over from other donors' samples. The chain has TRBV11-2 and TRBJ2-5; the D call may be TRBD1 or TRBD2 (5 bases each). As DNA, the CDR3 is TGTGCCAGCAGCTTAGCTAAAGGGTCGGGACGGGAGACCCAGTACTTC. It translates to CASSLAKGSGRETQYF.